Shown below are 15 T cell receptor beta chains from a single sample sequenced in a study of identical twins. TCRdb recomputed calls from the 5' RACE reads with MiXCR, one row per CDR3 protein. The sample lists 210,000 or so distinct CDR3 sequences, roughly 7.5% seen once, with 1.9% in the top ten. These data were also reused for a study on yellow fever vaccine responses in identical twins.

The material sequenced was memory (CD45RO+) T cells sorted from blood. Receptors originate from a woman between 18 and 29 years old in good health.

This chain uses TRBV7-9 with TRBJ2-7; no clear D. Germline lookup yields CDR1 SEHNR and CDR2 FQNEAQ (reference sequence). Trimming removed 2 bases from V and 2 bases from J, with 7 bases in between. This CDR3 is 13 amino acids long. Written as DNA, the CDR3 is TGTGCCAGCAGCTTAATTACCCCCTACGAGCAGTACTTC. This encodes CASSLITPYEQYF.

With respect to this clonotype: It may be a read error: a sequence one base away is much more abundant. DNA for the CDR3: TGCGCCAGCAGCTTGATCGCGAGGGCGAACACCGGGGAGCTGTTTTTT. Amino acid sequence: CASSLIARANTGELFF. V gene TRBV5-1 combines with J gene TRBJ2-2, with D possibly being TRBD2 (5 bases). V lost 1 base and J lost 0, with 10 bases in between. Per germline, CDR1 SGHRS and CDR2 YFSETQ. The CDR3 has 16 amino acids.

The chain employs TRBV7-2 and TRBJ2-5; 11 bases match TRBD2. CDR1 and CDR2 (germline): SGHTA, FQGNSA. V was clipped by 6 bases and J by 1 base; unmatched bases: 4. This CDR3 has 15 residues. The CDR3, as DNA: TGTGCCAGCAGTCGACTAGCGGGGCTCCAAGAGACCCAGTACTTC. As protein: CASSRLAGLQETQYF. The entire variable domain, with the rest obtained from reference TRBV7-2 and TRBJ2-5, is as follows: GAGVSQSPSNKVTEKGKDVELRCDPISGHTALYWYRQSLGQGLEFLIYFQGNSAPDKSGLPSDRFSAERTGGSVSTLTIQRTQQEDSAVYLCASSRLAGLQETQYFGPGTRLLVL.

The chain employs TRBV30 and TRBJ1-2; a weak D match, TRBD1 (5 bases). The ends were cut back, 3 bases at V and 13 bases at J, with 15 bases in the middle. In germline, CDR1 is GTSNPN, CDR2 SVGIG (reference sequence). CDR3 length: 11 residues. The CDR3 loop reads CAWRGERLTTF. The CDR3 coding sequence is TGTGCCTGGAGGGGGGAGCGCCTAACCACCTTC. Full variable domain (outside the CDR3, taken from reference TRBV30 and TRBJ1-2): SQTIHQWPATLVQPVGSPLSLECTVEGTSNPNLYWYRQAAGRGLQLLFYSVGIGQISSEVPQNLSASRPQDRQFILSSKKLLLSDSGFYLCAWRGERLTTFGSGTRLTVV.

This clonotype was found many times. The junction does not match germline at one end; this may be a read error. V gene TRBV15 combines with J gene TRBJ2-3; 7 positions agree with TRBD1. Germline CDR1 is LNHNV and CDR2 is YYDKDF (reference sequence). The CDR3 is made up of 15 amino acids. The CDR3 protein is CATSRDRASTDTQYF. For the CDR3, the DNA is TGTGCCACCAGCCGAGACAGGGCTAGCACAGATACGCAGTATTTT. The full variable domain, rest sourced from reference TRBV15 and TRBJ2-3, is DAMVIQNPRYQVTQFGKPVTLSCSQTLNHNVMYWYQQKSSQAPKLLFHYYDKDFNNEADTPDNFQSRRPNTSFCFLDIRSPGLGDTAMYLCATSRDRASTDTQYFGPGTRLTVL.

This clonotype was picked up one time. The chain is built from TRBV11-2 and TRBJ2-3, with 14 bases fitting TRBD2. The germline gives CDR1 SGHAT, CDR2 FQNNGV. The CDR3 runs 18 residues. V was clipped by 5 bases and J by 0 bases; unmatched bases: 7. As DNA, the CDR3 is TGTGCCAGCAGCCTCGGACTAGCGGGAGGCTCTAGCACAGATACGCAGTATTTT. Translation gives CASSLGLAGGSSTDTQYF.

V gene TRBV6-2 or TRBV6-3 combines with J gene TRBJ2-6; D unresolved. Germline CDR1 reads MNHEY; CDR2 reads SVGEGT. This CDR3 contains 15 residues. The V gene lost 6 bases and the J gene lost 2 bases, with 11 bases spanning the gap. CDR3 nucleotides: TGTGCCAGCAGGGGCTGGGTCCCTGGGGCCAACGTCCTGACTTTC. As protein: CASRGWVPGANVLTF.

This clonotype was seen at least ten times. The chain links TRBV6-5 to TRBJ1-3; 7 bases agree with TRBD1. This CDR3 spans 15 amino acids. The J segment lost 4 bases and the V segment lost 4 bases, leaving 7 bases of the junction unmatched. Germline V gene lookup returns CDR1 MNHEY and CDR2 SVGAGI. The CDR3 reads CASSSTDRLGNTIYF. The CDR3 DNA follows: TGTGCCAGCAGTTCGACGGACAGGCTGGGAAACACCATATATTTT.

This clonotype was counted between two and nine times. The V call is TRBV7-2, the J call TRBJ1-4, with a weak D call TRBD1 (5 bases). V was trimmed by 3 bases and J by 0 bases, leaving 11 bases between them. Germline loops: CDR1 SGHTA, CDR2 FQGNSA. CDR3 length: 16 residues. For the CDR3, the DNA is TGTGCCAGCAGCTTGGGACGCTCAGCAACTAATGAAAAACTGTTTTTT. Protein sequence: CASSLGRSATNEKLFF.

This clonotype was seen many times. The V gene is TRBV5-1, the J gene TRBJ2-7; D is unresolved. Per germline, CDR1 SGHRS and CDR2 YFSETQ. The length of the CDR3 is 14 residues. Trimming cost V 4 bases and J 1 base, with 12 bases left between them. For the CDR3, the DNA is TGCGCCAGCAGCAGAACGGGTCTTTCCTACGAGCAGTACTTC. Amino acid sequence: CASSRTGLSYEQYF.

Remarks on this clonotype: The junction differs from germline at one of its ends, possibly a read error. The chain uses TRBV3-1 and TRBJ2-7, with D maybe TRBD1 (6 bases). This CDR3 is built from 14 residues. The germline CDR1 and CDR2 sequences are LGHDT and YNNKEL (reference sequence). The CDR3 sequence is CASSQALRGNEQYF. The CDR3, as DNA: TGTGCCAGCAGTCAAGCTCTCAGGGGAAACGAGCAGTACTTC.

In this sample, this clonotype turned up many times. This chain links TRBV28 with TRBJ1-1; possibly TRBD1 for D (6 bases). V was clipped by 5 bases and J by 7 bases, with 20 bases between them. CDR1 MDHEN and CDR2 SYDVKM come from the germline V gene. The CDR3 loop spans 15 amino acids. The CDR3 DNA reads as TGTGCCAGCAGTACCGAAACAGGGTGGAGGGGTGAAGCTTTCTTT. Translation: CASSTETGWRGEAFF.

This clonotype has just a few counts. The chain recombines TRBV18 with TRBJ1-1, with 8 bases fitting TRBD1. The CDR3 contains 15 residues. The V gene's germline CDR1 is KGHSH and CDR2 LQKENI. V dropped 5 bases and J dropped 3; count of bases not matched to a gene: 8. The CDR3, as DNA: TGTGCCAGCTCAGCTACAGGGGGAAGGGACACTGAAGCTTTCTTT. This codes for CASSATGGRDTEAFF.

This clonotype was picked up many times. This CDR3 is CSAREVNEQYF. As DNA, the CDR3 is TGCAGCGCCAGGGAGGTCAACGAGCAGTACTTC. V usage is TRBV29-1 and J usage is TRBJ2-7; D is possibly TRBD2 (6 bases). Between the trimmed V and J ends, which lost 7 bases and 5 bases, there was a span of 12 bases. Germline-derived CDR1 and CDR2 are SQVTM and ANQGSEA. CDR3 length: 11 amino acids.

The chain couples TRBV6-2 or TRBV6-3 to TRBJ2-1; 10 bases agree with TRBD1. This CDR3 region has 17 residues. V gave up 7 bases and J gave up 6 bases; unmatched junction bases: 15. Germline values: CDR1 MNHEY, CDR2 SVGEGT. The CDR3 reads CASNADKTGTGVNEQFF. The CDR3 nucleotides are TGTGCCAGCAACGCCGATAAAACCGGGACAGGGGTCAATGAGCAGTTCTTC.